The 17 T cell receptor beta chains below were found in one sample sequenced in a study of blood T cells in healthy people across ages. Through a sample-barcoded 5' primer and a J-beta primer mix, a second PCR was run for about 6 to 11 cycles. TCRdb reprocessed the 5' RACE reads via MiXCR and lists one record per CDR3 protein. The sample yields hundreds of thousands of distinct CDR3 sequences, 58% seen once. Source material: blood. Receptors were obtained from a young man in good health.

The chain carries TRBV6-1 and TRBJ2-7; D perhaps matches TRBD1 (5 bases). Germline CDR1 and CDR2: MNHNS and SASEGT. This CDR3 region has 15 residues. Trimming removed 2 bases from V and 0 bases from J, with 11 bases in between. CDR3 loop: CASSEYSGNSYEQYF. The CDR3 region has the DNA TGTGCCAGCAGTGAATACTCAGGGAACTCCTACGAGCAGTACTTC.

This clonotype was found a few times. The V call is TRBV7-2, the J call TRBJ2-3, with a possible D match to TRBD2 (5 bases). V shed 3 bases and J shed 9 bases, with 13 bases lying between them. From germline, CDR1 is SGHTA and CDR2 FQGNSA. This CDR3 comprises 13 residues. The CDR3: CASSLTGERTQYF. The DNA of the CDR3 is TGTGCCAGCAGCTTGACCGGGGAAAGGACGCAGTATTTT. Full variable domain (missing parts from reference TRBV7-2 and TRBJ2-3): GAGVSQSPSNKVTEKGKDVELRCDPISGHTALYWYRQSLGQGLEFLIYFQGNSAPDKSGLPSDRFSAERTGGSVSTLTIQRTQQEDSAVYLCASSLTGERTQYFGPGTRLTVL.

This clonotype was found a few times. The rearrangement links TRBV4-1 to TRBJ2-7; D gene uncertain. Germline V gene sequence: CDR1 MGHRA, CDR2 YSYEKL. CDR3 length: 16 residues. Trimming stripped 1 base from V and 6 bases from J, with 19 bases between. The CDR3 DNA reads TGCGCCAGCAGCCAAGTTGATCTTGTTTCTTTTACCGAGCAGTACTTC. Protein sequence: CASSQVDLVSFTEQYF.

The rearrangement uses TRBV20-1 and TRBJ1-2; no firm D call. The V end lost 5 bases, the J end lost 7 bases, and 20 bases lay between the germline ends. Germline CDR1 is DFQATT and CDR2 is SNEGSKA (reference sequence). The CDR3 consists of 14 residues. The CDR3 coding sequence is TGCAGTGCTTTCGCAAGCATCGGGGTAGGTGGCTACACCTTC. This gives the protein CSAFASIGVGGYTF.

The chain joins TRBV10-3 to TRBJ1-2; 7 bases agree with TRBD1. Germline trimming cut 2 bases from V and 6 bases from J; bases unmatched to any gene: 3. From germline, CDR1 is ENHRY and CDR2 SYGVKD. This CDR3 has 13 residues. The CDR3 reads CAISERDRDGYTF. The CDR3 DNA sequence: TGTGCCATCAGTGAGCGAGACAGGGATGGCTACACCTTC.

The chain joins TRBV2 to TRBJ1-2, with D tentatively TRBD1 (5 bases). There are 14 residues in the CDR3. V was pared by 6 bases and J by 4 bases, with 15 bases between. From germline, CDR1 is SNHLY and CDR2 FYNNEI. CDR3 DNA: TGTGCCAGCAGGGAGAGGGGCGGTATCTATGGCTACACCTTC. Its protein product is CASRERGGIYGYTF. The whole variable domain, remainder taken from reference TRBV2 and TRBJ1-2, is EPEVTQTPSHQVTQMGQEVILRCVPISNHLYFYWYRQILGQKVEFLVSFYNNEISEKSEIFDDQFSVERPDGSNFTLKIRSTKLEDSAMYFCASRERGGIYGYTFGSGTRLTVV.

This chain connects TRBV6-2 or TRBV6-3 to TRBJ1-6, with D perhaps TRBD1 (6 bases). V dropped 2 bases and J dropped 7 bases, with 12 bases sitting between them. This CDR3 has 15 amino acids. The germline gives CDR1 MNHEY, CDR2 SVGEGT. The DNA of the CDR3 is TGTGCCAGCAGTTACCAGGGGACAATGAATTCACCCCTCCACTTT. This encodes CASSYQGTMNSPLHF.

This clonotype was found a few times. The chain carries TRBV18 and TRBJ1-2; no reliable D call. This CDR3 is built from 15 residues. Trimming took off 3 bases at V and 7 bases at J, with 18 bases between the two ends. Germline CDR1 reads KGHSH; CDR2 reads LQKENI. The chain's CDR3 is CASSPDAMGSAGYTF. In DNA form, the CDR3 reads TGTGCCAGCTCACCGGATGCGATGGGGAGTGCTGGCTACACCTTC.

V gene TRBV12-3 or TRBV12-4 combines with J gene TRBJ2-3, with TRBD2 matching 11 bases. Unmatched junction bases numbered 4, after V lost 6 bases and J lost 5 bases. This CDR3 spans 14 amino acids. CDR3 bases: TGTGCCAGCAGCGAACTAGCGGGAGTAGATACGCAGTATTTT. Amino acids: CASSELAGVDTQYF.

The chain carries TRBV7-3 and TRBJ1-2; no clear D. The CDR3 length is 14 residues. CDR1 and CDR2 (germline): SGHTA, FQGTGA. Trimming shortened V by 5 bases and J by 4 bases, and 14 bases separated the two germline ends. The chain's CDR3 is CASSVSGSVYGYTF. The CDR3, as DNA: TGTGCCAGCAGCGTAAGCGGCTCGGTCTATGGCTACACCTTC.

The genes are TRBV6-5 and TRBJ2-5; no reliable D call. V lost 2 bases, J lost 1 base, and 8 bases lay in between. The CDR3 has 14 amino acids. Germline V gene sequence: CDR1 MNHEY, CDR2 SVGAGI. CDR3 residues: CASSYQTGQETQYF. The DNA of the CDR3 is TGTGCCAGCAGTTACCAGACGGGCCAAGAGACCCAGTACTTC.

CDR3 region: CAWTRGINEQFF. Written as DNA, the CDR3 is TGTGCCTGGACAAGGGGTATCAATGAGCAGTTCTTC. The gene calls are TRBV30 and TRBJ2-1; a possible D gene is TRBD1 (5 bases). The CDR3 has 12 residues. V lost 4 bases to trimming and J lost 6 bases, with 10 bases between them. The germline V gene encodes CDR1 GTSNPN and CDR2 SVGIG (reference sequence).

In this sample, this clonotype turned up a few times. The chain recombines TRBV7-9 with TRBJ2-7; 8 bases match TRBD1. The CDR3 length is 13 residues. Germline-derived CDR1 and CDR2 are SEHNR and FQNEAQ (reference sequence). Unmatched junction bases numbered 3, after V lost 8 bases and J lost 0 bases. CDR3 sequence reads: CASRQGSSYEQYF. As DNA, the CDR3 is TGTGCCAGCCGACAGGGGAGCTCCTACGAGCAGTACTTC.

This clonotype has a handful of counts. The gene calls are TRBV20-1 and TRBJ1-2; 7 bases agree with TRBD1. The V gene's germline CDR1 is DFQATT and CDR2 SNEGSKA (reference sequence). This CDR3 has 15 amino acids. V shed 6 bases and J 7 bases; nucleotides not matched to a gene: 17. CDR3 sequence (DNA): TGCAGTGCCCCGAGTGCGACAGGGACACTTGGTGGCTACACCTTC. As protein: CSAPSATGTLGGYTF.

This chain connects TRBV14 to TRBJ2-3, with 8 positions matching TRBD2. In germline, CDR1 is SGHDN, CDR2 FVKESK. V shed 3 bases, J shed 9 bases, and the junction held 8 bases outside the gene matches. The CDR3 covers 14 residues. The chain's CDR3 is CASSQGGRSRTQYF. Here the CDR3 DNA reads TGTGCCAGCAGCCAGGGCGGGAGGTCGCGGACGCAGTATTTT.

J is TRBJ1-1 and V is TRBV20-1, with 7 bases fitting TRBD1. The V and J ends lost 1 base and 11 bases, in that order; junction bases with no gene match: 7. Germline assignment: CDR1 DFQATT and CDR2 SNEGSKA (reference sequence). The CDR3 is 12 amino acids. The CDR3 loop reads CSARVSQGYAFF. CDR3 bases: TGCAGTGCTAGAGTATCACAGGGGTATGCTTTCTTT.

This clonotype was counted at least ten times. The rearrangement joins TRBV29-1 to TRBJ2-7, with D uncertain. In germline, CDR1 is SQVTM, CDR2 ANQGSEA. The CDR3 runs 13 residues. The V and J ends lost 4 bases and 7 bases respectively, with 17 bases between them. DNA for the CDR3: TGCAGCGTTGGACGAACTATTAAGGAAGAGCAGTACTTC. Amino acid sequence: CSVGRTIKEEQYF.